Below, 30 T cell receptor beta chains from the same sample are listed, as sequenced in a study of control samples from healthy donors and cancer patients. Clones were read by immunoSEQ multiplex PCR, and TCRdb kept only the in-frame ones, dropping some. The data show some 100,000 clones, roughly nine tenths seen once. The specimen sequenced was blood. Source of these receptors: a woman in her forties or fifties in good health.

The J gene is TRBJ1-1, the V gene TRBV27, with D uncertain. This CDR3 is built from 15 residues. Germline CDR1 and CDR2: MNHEY and SMNVEV (reference sequence). The V and J ends lost 2 bases and 0 bases respectively, with 10 bases between them. The CDR3, as DNA: TGTGCCAGCAGTTTACACCGACGGCTGAACACTGAAGCTTTCTTT. Its translation: CASSLHRRLNTEAFF.

The chain links TRBV18 to TRBJ1-1, with D possibly matching TRBD1 (6 bases). Looked up from germline, CDR1 is KGHSH and CDR2 is LQKENI. The CDR3 totals 13 residues. Trimming removed 6 bases from V and 2 bases from J, with 10 bases in between. CDR3 protein: CASSRQDNTEAFF. Here the CDR3 DNA reads TGTGCCAGCTCGCGACAGGATAACACTGAAGCTTTCTTT.

The J gene is TRBJ2-3, the V gene TRBV28; possible D gene TRBD1, 5 bases. The CDR3 runs 18 residues. Germline V gives CDR1 MDHEN, CDR2 SYDVKM. The V end was cut by 4 bases, the J end by 0 bases, with 20 bases between. CDR3 sequence (DNA): TGTGCCAGCAGTTCAAGGACATACACCGGCGCTAGCACAGATACGCAGTATTTT. Protein: CASSSRTYTGASTDTQYF.

The chain links TRBV25-1 to TRBJ1-2; 7 bases align to TRBD1. With V trimmed by 1 base and J by 8 bases, 1 base remained unmatched. This CDR3 is 12 amino acids long. Per the germline V gene, CDR1 is MGHDK and CDR2 is SYGVNS. CDR3 protein: CASSELGGGYTF. In DNA form, the CDR3 reads TGTGCCAGCAGTGAATTAGGGGGCGGCTACACCTTC.

The V and J genes are TRBV3-1 (or the pseudogene TRBV3-2) and TRBJ1-1; D unresolved. CDR3 length: 11 amino acids. Trimming removed 2 bases from V and 8 bases from J, with 6 bases in between. CDR1 LGHDT and CDR2 YNNKEL come from the germline V gene (reference sequence). DNA for the CDR3: TGTGCCAGCAGCCAAACATCAGAAGCTTTCTTT. Amino acids: CASSQTSEAFF.

The chain couples TRBV28 to TRBJ2-7; a weak D match, TRBD1 (6 bases). The V and J ends lost 2 bases and 0 bases respectively, with 17 bases between them. The CDR3 sequence is 17 residues long. Germline CDR1 is MDHEN and CDR2 is SYDVKM. The chain's CDR3 is CASSLGWAGEYSYEQYF. The CDR3 DNA sequence: TGTGCCAGCAGTTTAGGGTGGGCAGGGGAATACTCCTACGAGCAGTACTTC. The whole variable domain, remainder taken from reference TRBV28 and TRBJ2-7, is DVKVTQSSRYLVKRTGEKVFLECVQDMDHENMFWYRQDPGLGLRLIYFSYDVKMKEKGDIPEGYSVSREKKERFSLILESASTNQTSMYLCASSLGWAGEYSYEQYFGPGTRLTVT.

V gene TRBV4-3 combines with J gene TRBJ2-1; TRBD1 agrees at 8 bases. V lost 0 bases, J lost 7 bases, and 11 bases stayed unmatched. The length of the CDR3 is 17 residues. In germline, CDR1 is LGHNA, CDR2 YSLEER. The CDR3 spells CASSQERQGLGPNEQFF. DNA of the CDR3: TGCGCCAGCAGCCAAGAGCGACAGGGGTTAGGTCCAAATGAGCAGTTCTTC.

The rearrangement joins TRBV27 to TRBJ2-1; 11 nucleotides line up with TRBD2. V shed 5 bases and J 7 bases; nucleotides not matched to a gene: 7. Germline V lookup: CDR1 MNHEY, CDR2 SMNVEV (reference sequence). The CDR3 sequence is 15 residues long. The CDR3 is CASSLTSGARNEQFF. CDR3 nucleotides: TGTGCCAGCAGTCTGACTAGCGGGGCCCGAAATGAGCAGTTCTTC.

This clone is a singleton in its sample. The genes are TRBV7-2 and TRBJ2-1; D possibly matches TRBD1 or TRBD2 (5 bases each). The CDR3 spans 17 residues. Between the trimmed V and J ends, which lost 1 base and 4 bases, there was a span of 17 bases. Germline loops: CDR1 SGHTA, CDR2 FQGNSA. CDR3 bases: TGTGCCAGCAGCTTAGGACCTAGTGGGGGTGGTTACAATGAGCAGTTCTTC. Its translation is CASSLGPSGGGYNEQFF.

The CDR3 coding sequence is TGTGCCAGCAGACCCGGGACAGGGGCCTACGAGCAGTACTTC. Translated, it gives CASRPGTGAYEQYF. The chain uses TRBV28 and TRBJ2-7; 10 bases fit TRBD1. J gave up 2 bases and V 6 bases, and 4 bases lay outside the gene matches. Germline V gives CDR1 MDHEN, CDR2 SYDVKM. The length of the CDR3 is 14 residues.

V usage is TRBV11-3 and J usage is TRBJ2-7; no definite D call. Germline CDR1 and CDR2: SGHNT and YENEEA. Deletions cut 1 base from V and 4 bases from J, with 11 bases between. The CDR3 has 14 residues. Written as DNA, the CDR3 is TGTGCCAGCAGCTTAGGTGGCGGTGAATACGAGCAGTACTTC. This encodes CASSLGGGEYEQYF.

The chain uses TRBV3-1 (or the pseudogene TRBV3-2) and TRBJ2-7; weak D call: TRBD2 (6 bases). This CDR3 is 13 amino acids long. CDR1 is LGHDT, CDR2 YNNKEL, per germline (reference sequence). V was trimmed by 2 bases and J by 4 bases, leaving 9 bases between them. CDR3 sequence reads: CASSQYRGYEQYF. As DNA, the CDR3 is TGTGCCAGCAGCCAATACCGGGGGTACGAGCAGTACTTC.

This clone has a single count. The chain has TRBV9 and TRBJ1-1, with 7 bases identical to TRBD1. Germline loops: CDR1 SGDLS, CDR2 YYNGEE. The CDR3 has 12 residues. J was trimmed by 11 bases and V by 7 bases; bases with no gene match: 11. The CDR3 coding sequence is TGTGCCAGCGGGGGGAGGGGGCCCTGGGCTTTCTTT. Translating gives CASGGRGPWAFF.

The count of this clone is one. The rearrangement uses TRBV6-5 and TRBJ2-3; TRBD2 is a possible D gene (6 bases). Germline-derived CDR1 and CDR2 are MNHEY and SVGAGI. The CDR3 is made up of 15 amino acids. The V end lost 2 bases, the J end lost 7 bases, and 16 bases lay between the germline ends. The CDR3: CASSYAGTRGYTQYF. CDR3 bases: TGTGCCAGCAGTTACGCCGGGACCCGGGGGTATACGCAGTATTTT.

This clone was picked up a small number of times. V and J are TRBV7-2 and TRBJ2-1; TRBD2 matches 9 bases. The CDR3 is made up of 16 amino acids. With 0 bases clipped from V and 6 bases from J, the junction kept 6 bases outside the gene matches. The germline gives CDR1 SGHTA, CDR2 FQGNSA. The DNA for the CDR3 is TGTGCCAGCAGCTTAGCGTCCGCGGGGGGGCGCAATGAGCAGTTCTTC. Translating it yields CASSLASAGGRNEQFF.

The chain has TRBV7-3 and TRBJ2-5; 7 positions agree with TRBD2. The germline gives CDR1 SGHTA, CDR2 FQGTGA. The V segment lost 0 bases and the J segment 10 bases; nucleotides outside the gene matches: 5. This CDR3 contains 13 residues. The CDR3 is CASSLTSRDYQYF. The DNA of the CDR3 is TGTGCCAGCAGCTTAACTAGTCGGGACTACCAGTACTTC.

The chain couples TRBV19 to TRBJ2-7, with TRBD2 matching over 7 bases. The CDR3 covers 15 residues. J gave up 3 bases and V 5 bases, and 10 bases lay outside the gene matches. Germline lookup yields CDR1 LNHDA and CDR2 SQIVND (reference sequence). CDR3: CASSLREAGFYEQYF. The CDR3 DNA reads as TGTGCCAGTAGTCTCCGGGAGGCAGGGTTCTACGAGCAGTACTTC.

The rearrangement joins TRBV27 to TRBJ2-7; 9 nucleotides match TRBD2. The CDR3 loop spans 15 amino acids. Germline V gene sequence: CDR1 MNHEY, CDR2 SMNVEV (reference sequence). J gave up 6 bases and V 5 bases, and 11 bases lay outside the gene matches. Here the CDR3 reads CASSPLGTSWGEQYF. The CDR3 nucleotides read TGTGCCAGCAGTCCCCTCGGGACTAGCTGGGGCGAGCAGTACTTC.

CDR3 nucleotides: TGTGCCAGCAGGGACGGTACGGCTAGCAATCAGCCCCAGCATTTT. This codes for CASRDGTASNQPQHF. The chain carries TRBV2 and TRBJ1-5; D is uncertain. Looked up from germline, CDR1 is SNHLY and CDR2 is FYNNEI. With 6 bases removed from V and 0 bases from J, the gap between germline ends came to 12 bases. This CDR3 contains 15 residues.

The V and J genes are TRBV2 and TRBJ2-2, with a tentative D call TRBD1 (6 bases). Per germline, CDR1 SNHLY and CDR2 FYNNEI. This CDR3 spans 15 amino acids. The V end lost 7 bases, the J end lost 2 bases, and 14 bases lay between the germline ends. The DNA of the CDR3 is TGTGCCAGCAAAGGCACAGGGTCCAACACCGGGGAGCTGTTTTTT. Translating it yields CASKGTGSNTGELFF.

The chain is built from TRBV2 and TRBJ1-4; D perhaps matches TRBD1 (5 bases). V gave up 2 bases and J gave up 2 bases, with 9 bases separating them. CDR3 size: 15 residues. Germline CDR1 SNHLY, CDR2 FYNNEI. Here the CDR3 DNA reads TGTGCCAGCAGTGAATCGGGGGTGACTAATGAAAAACTGTTTTTT. Its protein product is CASSESGVTNEKLFF. Drawing the rest from reference TRBV2 and TRBJ1-4, the complete variable domain is EPEVTQTPSHQVTQMGQEVILRCVPISNHLYFYWYRQILGQKVEFLVSFYNNEISEKSEIFDDQFSVERPDGSNFTLKIRSTKLEDSAMYFCASSESGVTNEKLFFGSGTQLSVL.

The chain carries TRBV11-2 and TRBJ2-1; possibly TRBD2 for D (6 bases). The CDR3 spans 15 residues. Trimming stripped 2 bases from V and 6 bases from J, with 14 bases between. The V gene's germline CDR1 is SGHAT and CDR2 FQNNGV. The CDR3 is CASSLWGGSANEQFF. CDR3 coding DNA: TGTGCCAGCAGCTTATGGGGAGGATCCGCCAATGAGCAGTTCTTC.

This clone showed up just once. The J gene is TRBJ2-2, the V gene TRBV4-3; 10 bases align to TRBD2. Germline values: CDR1 LGHNA, CDR2 YSLEER. The CDR3 is 15 residues long. With V trimmed by 4 bases and J by 7 bases, 6 bases remained unmatched. CDR3 bases: TGCGCCAGCAGCCTCGGGGTAGCGGGGGGCGGGGAGCTGTTTTTT. Its protein product is CASSLGVAGGGELFF.

This clone was seen just once. The chain is built from TRBV21-1 and TRBJ1-6; TRBD1, the D gene given by the table, was not confirmed from the DNA. TRBV21-1 is recorded as a pseudogene. The length of the CDR3 is 17 residues. CDR3 region: CASSMQTGTAYNSPLHF. As DNA, the CDR3 is TGTGCCAGCAGCATGCAGACCGGGACAGCCTATAATTCACCCCTCCACTTT.

The rearrangement joins TRBV7-9 to TRBJ1-1; TRBD1 matches 10 bases. The CDR3 has 12 amino acids. J was trimmed by 5 bases and V by 9 bases; bases with no gene match: 3. Germline lookup yields CDR1 SEHNR and CDR2 FQNEAQ (reference sequence). This chain's CDR3 is CASRTGGTEAFF. As DNA, the CDR3 is TGTGCCAGTCGGACAGGGGGGACTGAAGCTTTCTTT.

This clone was seen a handful of times. The V and J genes are TRBV4-1 and TRBJ1-4; TRBD1 agrees at 7 bases. Germline V lookup: CDR1 MGHRA, CDR2 YSYEKL. Trimming at V came to 7 bases and at J to 5 bases, leaving 16 bases not matched to a gene. The CDR3 is made up of 17 amino acids. The CDR3 region has the DNA TGCGCCAGCACCACTCCAGGCCCCGGGACAGAAAATGAAAAACTGTTTTTT. Translating gives CASTTPGPGTENEKLFF.

The gene calls are TRBV11-1 and TRBJ1-1; D uncertain. V was trimmed by 6 bases and J by 5 bases, leaving 19 bases between them. This CDR3 contains 15 residues. The germline V gene has CDR1 SGHAT and CDR2 FQDESV (reference sequence). The CDR3 DNA reads TGTGCCAGCAGGACAAGAGGCAGGCGGGAAACTGAAGCTTTCTTT. This codes for CASRTRGRRETEAFF.

The genes are TRBV7-3 and TRBJ1-2; weak D call: TRBD1 (6 bases). The germline V gene encodes CDR1 SGHTA and CDR2 FQGTGA. V was pared by 5 bases and J by 6 bases, with 16 bases between. CDR3 length equals 14 residues. Here the CDR3 DNA reads TGTGCCAGCAGCCGGGACATCGGAGGGGATGGCTACACCTTC. Translated: CASSRDIGGDGYTF.

The chain uses TRBV2 and TRBJ1-5; 9 nucleotides align to TRBD1. Germline V gene sequence: CDR1 SNHLY, CDR2 FYNNEI. The V gene end was trimmed by 6 bases and the J gene end by 2 bases; junction bases not matched to a gene: 5. The CDR3 totals 15 residues. CDR3 bases: TGTGCCAGCAGGTTGAGGGACAGGGGCAATCAGCCCCAGCATTTT. Translation gives CASRLRDRGNQPQHF.

The chain couples TRBV7-3 to TRBJ2-5; possibly TRBD1 or TRBD2 for D (5 bases each). This CDR3 is built from 16 residues. CDR1 is SGHTA and CDR2 is FQGTGA in the germline V gene. Trimming cost V 5 bases and J 4 bases, with 20 bases left between them. The CDR3 DNA reads TGTGCCAGCAGCCCCACGGGACCCCAAGGTGCAGAGACCCAGTACTTC. Protein product: CASSPTGPQGAETQYF.